The 27 T cell receptor beta chains reported below all come from one sample, sequenced in a study of identical twins. TCRdb recomputed calls from the 5' RACE reads with MiXCR, one row per CDR3 protein. The repertoire includes approximately 670,000 distinct CDR3 sequences, approximately 6.1% of them detected once, and 1.5% to 2% sits in the top ten. Sequencing was carried out using naive T cells sorted from blood. Receptors originate from a man between 18 and 35 years old in good health.

This clonotype has ten or more counts. The V call is TRBV29-1, the J call TRBJ1-1; D may be TRBD1 (5 bases). The length of the CDR3 is 13 residues. Deletions cut 4 bases from V and 8 bases from J, with 17 bases between. Germline loops: CDR1 SQVTM, CDR2 ANQGSEA. The CDR3 nucleotides are TGCAGCGTTGCTGGGCGGATTGGGGCGGAAGCTTTCTTT. Translated, it gives CSVAGRIGAEAFF.

The rearrangement links TRBV18 to TRBJ2-7; no clear D gene. Between the trimmed V and J ends, which lost 2 bases and 6 bases, there was a span of 11 bases. The CDR3 covers 13 residues. CDR1 is KGHSH, CDR2 LQKENI, per germline. CDR3 bases: TGTGCCAGCTCACCAAAGTCAGTAGTCGAGCAGTACGTC. The encoded protein is CASSPKSVVEQYV.

Ten or more counts support this clonotype. The rearrangement joins TRBV7-2 to TRBJ1-5, with 8 positions matching TRBD1. J lost 7 bases, V lost 1 base, and 6 bases had no gene match. Germline V gives CDR1 SGHTA, CDR2 FQGNSA. The CDR3 is made up of 15 amino acids. The CDR3: CASSLVGQGGQPQHF. CDR3 coding DNA: TGTGCCAGCAGCTTAGTTGGACAGGGAGGACAGCCCCAGCATTTT.

This clonotype was detected many times. The chain carries TRBV5-5 and TRBJ2-1; the D gene is possibly TRBD2 (5 bases). The CDR3 has 16 amino acids. Germline CDR1 and CDR2: SGHKS and YYEKEE (reference sequence). V lost 4 bases to trimming and J lost 0 bases, with 14 bases between them. The CDR3 DNA reads TGTGCCAGCAGCCAGAACCGAGGAGGCTCCTACAATGAGCAGTTCTTC. This codes for CASSQNRGGSYNEQFF.

This clonotype was seen ten or more times. This chain connects TRBV29-1 to TRBJ1-1; 7 bases map to TRBD1. Trimming cost V 6 bases and J 5 bases; bases outside gene matches: 30. Germline V gene lookup returns CDR1 SQVTM and CDR2 ANQGSEA. This CDR3 contains 20 residues. The CDR3 DNA reads TGCAGCGTCATCCCCATCGGGTCCTCAATAAGACAGGGCGGTTCTACTGAAGCTTTCTTT. It encodes CSVIPIGSSIRQGGSTEAFF. Based on the CDR3 plus reference TRBV29-1 and TRBJ1-1, the full variable domain is SAVISQKPSRDICQRGTSLTIQCQVDSQVTMMFWYRQQPGQSLTLIATANQGSEATYESGFVIDKFPISRPNLTFSTLTVSNMSPEDSSIYLCSVIPIGSSIRQGGSTEAFFGQGTRLTVV.

This clonotype came up a few times. This chain joins TRBV4-1 and TRBJ2-1, with 8 bases fitting TRBD2. The CDR3 spans 15 residues. V shed 6 bases and J 5 bases; nucleotides not matched to a gene: 9. CDR1 and CDR2 (germline): MGHRA, YSYEKL. In DNA form, the CDR3 reads TGCGCCAGCAGTCGAATAGCGGGGCAGAACAATGAGCAGTTCTTC. This encodes CASSRIAGQNNEQFF.

The chain combines TRBV7-9 with TRBJ2-3; D not certain. The CDR3 totals 15 residues. Germline V CDR1 and CDR2: SEHNR, FQNEAQ (reference sequence). V lost 3 bases and J 2 bases, leaving 12 bases between the germline ends. As DNA, the CDR3 is TGTGCCAGCAGCTTTTCGGGCGGTACCACAGATACGCAGTATTTT. Protein product: CASSFSGGTTDTQYF.

This clonotype has ten or more counts. The chain links TRBV10-2 to TRBJ2-5; D possibly corresponds to TRBD1 (6 bases). The germline gives CDR1 WSHSY, CDR2 SAAADI. The CDR3 extends over 12 amino acids. Trimming shortened V by 6 bases and J by 7 bases, and 12 bases separated the two germline ends. CDR3 DNA sequence: TGCGCCAGCAGCTACAGGGTTGTGACCCAGTACTTC. This codes for CASSYRVVTQYF.

In this sample, this clonotype turned up many times. The J gene is TRBJ1-1, the V gene TRBV2; D call uncertain. Germline assignment: CDR1 SNHLY and CDR2 FYNNEI. This CDR3 has 15 residues. Trimming took off 3 bases at V and 1 base at J, with 12 bases between the two ends. This chain's CDR3 is CASSEVGLGNTEAFF. The CDR3 DNA reads TGTGCCAGCAGTGAGGTAGGGTTAGGGAACACTGAAGCTTTCTTT.

This clonotype was counted ten times or more. The CDR3 coding sequence is TGTGCCACCTTAGCGGGAGGGGAGACCCAGTACTTC. Translating it yields CATLAGGETQYF. The rearrangement uses TRBV28 and TRBJ2-5; 11 nucleotides agree with TRBD2. This CDR3 spans 12 amino acids. CDR1 and CDR2 from the germline V gene are MDHEN and SYDVKM. Germline trimming cut 10 bases from V and 5 bases from J; bases unmatched to any gene: 3.

This clonotype was counted between two and nine times. This rearrangement joins TRBV19 to TRBJ2-2; D might be TRBD1 or TRBD2, each matching 5 bases. The CDR3 spans 14 residues. The germline gives CDR1 LNHDA, CDR2 SQIVND (reference sequence). Deletions cut 5 bases from V and 6 bases from J, with 13 bases between. The CDR3 nucleotides read TGTGCCAGTAGTGCAGGGACGGACTCCGGGGAGCTGTTTTTT. Translated: CASSAGTDSGELFF.

There are a few counts of this clonotype. The chain employs TRBV4-1 and TRBJ1-1; tentative D call: TRBD1 (5 bases). Trimming pared 1 base from V and 4 bases from J, leaving 16 bases between. The CDR3 consists of 16 residues. CDR1 and CDR2 from the germline V gene are MGHRA and YSYEKL. The CDR3 DNA reads TGCGCCAGCAGCCAAGGGGGGGACGGTCTTTTCACTGAAGCTTTCTTT. It codes for CASSQGGDGLFTEAFF.

This clonotype showed up many times. The genes are TRBV20-1 and TRBJ2-5; 7 positions match TRBD2. The germline CDR1 and CDR2 sequences are DFQATT and SNEGSKA (reference sequence). J gave up 2 bases and V 3 bases, and 6 bases lay outside the gene matches. CDR3 length equals 14 residues. In DNA form, the CDR3 reads TGCAGTGCTAGTGTCCTAGCGGCTCAAGAGACCCAGTACTTC. Translation: CSASVLAAQETQYF.

The chain is built from TRBV20-1 and TRBJ2-3, with TRBD2 matching 14 bases. CDR1 and CDR2 (germline): DFQATT, SNEGSKA (reference sequence). This CDR3 has 15 residues. J lost 8 bases, V lost 5 bases, and 9 bases had no gene match. The CDR3 DNA reads as TGCAGTGCTCCCCGGACTAGCGGGGGGTCCAGTACGCAGTATTTT. Protein sequence: CSAPRTSGGSSTQYF.

This clonotype has ten or more counts. The chain recombines TRBV5-8 with TRBJ2-7; 10 positions match TRBD2. CDR3 length: 15 residues. V was clipped by 2 bases and J by 3 bases; unmatched bases: 5. Per the germline V gene, CDR1 is SGHTS and CDR2 is YDEGEE. The CDR3 here is CASSFLPSGSYEQYF. DNA of the CDR3: TGTGCCAGCAGCTTCCTACCTAGCGGGAGCTACGAGCAGTACTTC.

This clonotype was found a few times. This chain links TRBV24-1 with TRBJ2-7; TRBD2 aligns across 16 bases. Losses at the gene ends were 1 base for V and 5 bases for J; bases not matched to a gene: 13. Germline values: CDR1 KGHDR, CDR2 SFDVKD. The CDR3 length is 20 residues. CDR3 sequence (DNA): TGTGCCACCAGTGATTTCCCTCACCCGGGACTAGCGGGAGGGCTTCACGAGCAGTACGTC. It specifies CATSDFPHPGLAGGLHEQYV.

This clonotype appeared many times. The chain recombines TRBV12-3 or TRBV12-4 with TRBJ2-7; D not certain. V gave up 6 bases and J gave up 0 bases, with 12 bases separating them. This CDR3 is built from 14 residues. CDR3 DNA sequence: TGTGCCAGCAGATATTCCCATAACTCCTACGAGCAGTACTTC. Its translation: CASRYSHNSYEQYF.

This chain connects TRBV7-2 to TRBJ2-3, with 7 bases aligning to TRBD2. CDR3 length: 17 residues. The J segment lost 4 bases and the V segment lost 1 base, leaving 11 bases of the junction unmatched. Germline lookup yields CDR1 SGHTA and CDR2 FQGNSA. The CDR3 region is CASSLVAGGRGSDTQYF. As DNA, the CDR3 is TGTGCCAGCAGCTTAGTGGCGGGCGGGAGAGGCTCAGATACGCAGTATTTT.

A word on this clonotype: It is likely a read error, because the conserved phenylalanine at the end of the CDR3 is missing. The chain employs TRBV15 and TRBJ2-1, with TRBD2 identical over 10 bases. The CDR3 runs to 15 residues. From germline, CDR1 is LNHNV and CDR2 YYDKDF (reference sequence). V was pared by 5 bases and J by 7 bases, with 8 bases of the junction left unmatched. The chain's CDR3 is CATSGLAGVGNEQFY. The CDR3 DNA reads TGTGCCACCAGCGGTCTAGCGGGAGTCGGTAATGAGCAGTTCTAC.

This clonotype was detected only a few times. The gene calls are TRBV20-1 and TRBJ2-5; D not certain. The V gene's germline CDR1 is DFQATT and CDR2 SNEGSKA (reference sequence). This CDR3 spans 14 amino acids. Trimming pared 5 bases from V and 1 base from J, leaving 14 bases between. The CDR3 region has the DNA TGCAGTGCTCCTACAATAACAAGCCAAGAGACCCAGTACTTC. Translation gives CSAPTITSQETQYF.

This clonotype turned up a few times. The rearrangement links TRBV11-2 to TRBJ2-3; TRBD2 agrees at 7 bases. The trim removed 2 bases at V and 6 bases at J, leaving 14 bases unmatched. The germline V gene encodes CDR1 SGHAT and CDR2 FQNNGV. The CDR3 has 17 amino acids. The CDR3 DNA follows: TGTGCCAGCAGCTTATTCGGTAGAGGGAGGGCGACGGATACGCAGTATTTT. Translated, it gives CASSLFGRGRATDTQYF.

As concerns this clonotype: A much bigger clone sits one base away, suggesting this may be a read error. The chain links TRBV12-3 or TRBV12-4 to TRBJ2-7, with D tentatively TRBD1 (6 bases). The CDR3 sequence is 13 residues long. The CDR3 reads CASSFDRTYGQYF. The CDR3 coding sequence is TGTGCCAGCAGTTTCGACAGGACCTACGGGCAGTACTTC.

This clonotype was picked up many times. The rearrangement joins TRBV5-4 to TRBJ2-4, with D maybe TRBD2 (5 bases). Germline lookup yields CDR1 SGHNT and CDR2 YYREEE (reference sequence). This CDR3 has 14 amino acids. The V end lost 0 bases, the J end lost 7 bases, and 11 bases lay between the germline ends. The CDR3 sequence is CASSLAGVANIQYF. Here the CDR3 DNA reads TGTGCCAGCAGCTTGGCCGGGGTGGCGAACATTCAGTACTTC.

The gene calls are TRBV3-1 and TRBJ2-1; no definite D call. This CDR3 has 14 amino acids. CDR1 is LGHDT, CDR2 YNNKEL, per germline (reference sequence). Trimming left V 3 bases short and J 6 bases short, with 12 bases between. The CDR3 nucleotides read TGTGCCAGCAGCCAGAGACAATTACCCAATGAGCAGTTCTTC. Its translation: CASSQRQLPNEQFF.

This clonotype was recorded many times. The gene calls are TRBV7-3 and TRBJ2-1; D may match TRBD1 or TRBD2 (6 bases each). Germline V gene lookup returns CDR1 SGHTA and CDR2 FQGTGA. The CDR3 totals 13 residues. The V end lost 5 bases, the J end lost 7 bases, and 12 bases lay between the germline ends. CDR3 nucleotides: TGTGCCAGCAGCGGTACAGGGAGGAATGAGCAGTTCTTC. Protein: CASSGTGRNEQFF.

In the case of this clonotype: One base away lies a much larger clone, so this may be a sequencing read error. The rearrangement uses TRBV20-1 and TRBJ1-2, with D unclear. The CDR3 contains 13 residues. Germline V CDR1 and CDR2: DFQATT, SNEGSKA (reference sequence). CDR3 residues: CNARRGYIPFYTF. DNA of the CDR3: TGCAATGCTAGAAGAGGCTACATTCCCTTCTACACCTTC.

The sample holds a few counts of this clonotype. The rearrangement uses TRBV11-2 and TRBJ2-1, with D possibly matching TRBD1 (6 bases). CDR1 and CDR2 (germline): SGHAT, FQNNGV. The V and J ends lost 5 bases and 7 bases respectively, with 12 bases between them. The CDR3 spans 13 residues. The CDR3 loop is CASSTLTGNEQFF. In nucleotides, the CDR3 is TGTGCCAGCAGCACCCTGACAGGAAATGAGCAGTTCTTC.